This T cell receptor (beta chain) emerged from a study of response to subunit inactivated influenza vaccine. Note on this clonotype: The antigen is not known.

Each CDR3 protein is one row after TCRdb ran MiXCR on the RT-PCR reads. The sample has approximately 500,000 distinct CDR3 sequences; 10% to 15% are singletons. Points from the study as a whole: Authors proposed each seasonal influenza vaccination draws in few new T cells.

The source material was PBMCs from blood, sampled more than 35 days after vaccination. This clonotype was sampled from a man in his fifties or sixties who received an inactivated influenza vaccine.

In nucleotides, the CDR3 is TGTGCCAGCAGGGGACAGGTAGCTAACTATGGCTACACCTTC. Protein product: CASRGQVANYGYTF. This chain connects TRBV28 to TRBJ1-2; 8 bases fit TRBD1. V dropped 6 bases and J dropped 0; count of bases not matched to a gene: 3. Germline lookup yields CDR1 MDHEN and CDR2 SYDVKM. The CDR3 is 14 residues long.